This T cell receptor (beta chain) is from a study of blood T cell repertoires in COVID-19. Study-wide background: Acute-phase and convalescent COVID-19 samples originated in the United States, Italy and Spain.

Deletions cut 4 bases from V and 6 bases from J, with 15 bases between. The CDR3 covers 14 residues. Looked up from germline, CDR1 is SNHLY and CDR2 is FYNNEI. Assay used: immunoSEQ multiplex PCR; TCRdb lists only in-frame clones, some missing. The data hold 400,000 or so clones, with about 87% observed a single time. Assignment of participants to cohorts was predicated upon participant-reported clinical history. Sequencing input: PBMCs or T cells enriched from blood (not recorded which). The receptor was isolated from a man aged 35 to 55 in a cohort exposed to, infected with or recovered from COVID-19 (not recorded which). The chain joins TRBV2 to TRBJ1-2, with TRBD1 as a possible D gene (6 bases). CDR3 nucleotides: TGTGCCAGCAGTGCACAGGGTCCTTTGCATGGCTACACCTTC. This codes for CASSAQGPLHGYTF.